Each of the 22 T cell receptor beta chains below was sequenced from the same sample in a study of T cells in Graves' hyperthyroidism and ophthalmopathy. There were TCR beta CDR3 regions amplified from RNA transcripts. The TCR CDR3 first-round RT-PCR relied on the HTBI primer set. TCRdb used MiXCR to reprocess the multiplex PCR reads, holding one entry per CDR3 protein. The data hold over 650,000 distinct CDR3 sequences, with around 15% observed a single time. The specimen sequenced was blood. All receptors come from a man aged 18 to 30 with Graves' hyperthyroidism.

This clonotype was observed a few times. The V call is TRBV5-1, the J call TRBJ2-2; 7 bases line up with TRBD1. Per the germline V gene, CDR1 is SGHRS and CDR2 is YFSETQ. V lost 4 bases and J lost 3; bases outside the gene matches: 3. CDR3 length equals 14 residues. The CDR3 reads CASSIGQDTGELFF. In nucleotides, the CDR3 is TGCGCCAGCAGCATCGGACAGGACACCGGGGAGCTGTTTTTT.

This clonotype was seen repeatedly, ten times or more. V gene TRBV7-2 combines with J gene TRBJ2-1; D gene unclear. Germline CDR1 is SGHTA and CDR2 is FQGNSA. Trimming stripped 5 bases from V and 3 bases from J, with 11 bases between. The CDR3 length is 14 residues. The CDR3 is CASSPVDHYNEQFF. CDR3 sequence (DNA): TGTGCCAGCAGCCCCGTGGATCACTACAATGAGCAGTTCTTC.

CDR3 DNA sequence: TGCAGCGTTGAAGCGGCAGGGAGGGAGACCCAGTACTTC. Protein: CSVEAAGRETQYF. The chain joins TRBV29-1 to TRBJ2-5, with D tentatively TRBD2 (6 bases). The CDR3 contains 13 residues. The germline V and J ends were trimmed by 1 base and 5 bases, with 11 bases remaining between them. Per germline, CDR1 SQVTM and CDR2 ANQGSEA.

Many counts were recorded for this clonotype. This rearrangement joins TRBV6-2 or TRBV6-3 to TRBJ2-1; D is uncertain. Germline CDR1 is MNHEY and CDR2 is SVGEGT. V was cut by 5 bases and J by 4 bases, with 9 bases left in between. This CDR3 spans 13 amino acids. This CDR3 reads CASSQLAYNEQFF. CDR3 DNA: TGTGCCAGCAGTCAACTGGCTTACAATGAGCAGTTCTTC.

This clonotype has only a few counts. CDR3 loop: CASSLEGQGGYTF. DNA for the CDR3: TGTGCCAGCAGCTTAGAAGGACAGGGGGGCTACACCTTC. The chain has TRBV7-9 and TRBJ1-2; the match to TRBD1 covers 9 bases. The ends lost 1 base at V and 8 bases at J; junction bases unmatched: 2. Germline values: CDR1 SEHNR, CDR2 FQNEAQ (reference sequence). This CDR3 has 13 residues.

The genes are TRBV6-1 and TRBJ2-1, with 16 bases fitting TRBD2. The CDR3 has 15 amino acids. In germline, CDR1 is MNHNS, CDR2 SASEGT. After removal of 3 bases from V and 9 bases from J, the junction contained 2 bases not matched to a gene. CDR3 coding DNA: TGTGCCAGCAGTGACGGGACTAGCGGGAGGGGTGAGCAGTTCTTC. This gives the protein CASSDGTSGRGEQFF.

This clonotype was seen repeatedly, ten times or more. This sequence joins TRBV20-1 and TRBJ2-7; a weak D match, TRBD2 (5 bases). In germline, CDR1 is DFQATT, CDR2 SNEGSKA (reference sequence). V was trimmed by 7 bases and J by 0 bases, leaving 13 bases between them. The length of the CDR3 is 13 residues. The CDR3 bases are TGCAGTGTGGAGGTCCCGAGCTCCTACGAGCAGTACTTC. Translation gives CSVEVPSSYEQYF.

This clonotype was recorded many times. The chain's CDR3 is CASNGGGTDTQYF. The CDR3 region has the DNA TGTGCCAGCAATGGGGGGGGCACAGATACGCAGTATTTT. The chain employs TRBV12-3 or TRBV12-4 and TRBJ2-3; 7 nucleotides match TRBD2. The ends lost 7 bases at V and 1 base at J; junction bases unmatched: 2. The CDR3 totals 13 residues.

Concerning this clonotype: An end of the junction differs from the germline gene, which may be a read error. The J gene is TRBJ2-6, the V gene TRBV18; D is uncertain. Germline V gene lookup returns CDR1 KGHSH and CDR2 LQKENI. This CDR3 region has 13 residues. Here the CDR3 DNA reads TGTGCCACCTCAACAGACTTTTCCGGGGTCCTGACTTTC. It encodes CATSTDFSGVLTF. The full variable domain, with the rest looked up from reference TRBV18 and TRBJ2-6, is NAGVMQNPRHLVRRRGQEARLRCSPMKGHSHVYWYRQLPEEGLKFMVYLQKENIIDESGMPKERFSAEFPKEGPSILRIQQVVRGDSAAYFCATSTDFSGVLTFGAGSRLTVL.

The chain uses TRBV6-1 and TRBJ1-1; D unclear. V was pared by 7 bases and J by 0 bases, with 9 bases between. This CDR3 is 13 amino acids long. CDR1 and CDR2 (germline): MNHNS, SASEGT. DNA of the CDR3: TGTGCCAGCATATCACAAATGAACACTGAAGCTTTCTTT. Translated: CASISQMNTEAFF.

This clonotype was counted at least ten times. The V call is TRBV28, the J call TRBJ2-5, with a possible D match to TRBD1 (5 bases). Germline CDR1 MDHEN, CDR2 SYDVKM. V shed 3 bases and J shed 4 bases, with 9 bases lying between them. The CDR3 totals 13 residues. In DNA, the CDR3 is TGTGCCAGCAGTTTGAACAGGCCAGAGACCCAGTACTTC. Protein sequence: CASSLNRPETQYF.

The chain is built from TRBV12-3 or TRBV12-4 and TRBJ2-3; TRBD2 aligns across 11 bases. This CDR3 is built from 15 residues. Trimming at V came to 7 bases and at J to 2 bases, leaving 5 bases not matched to a gene. CDR3 nucleotides: TGTGCCAGCACTGGGACTAGCGGTTACACAGATACGCAGTATTTT. Translated: CASTGTSGYTDTQYF.

The V call is TRBV19, the J call TRBJ1-3, with TRBD1 matching 9 bases. CDR3 size: 16 residues. The J segment lost 1 base and the V segment lost 9 bases, leaving 10 bases of the junction unmatched. Germline V gene data show CDR1 as LNHDA and CDR2 as SQIVND (reference sequence). CDR3 nucleotides: TGTGCCAGCAAAAGAGACAGGGGGAAGTCTGGAAACACCATATATTTT. This codes for CASKRDRGKSGNTIYF.

The CDR3 DNA reads as TGTGCCAGCAGTCCCCAGGGAAGAGCCGGGGAGCTGTTTTTT. Protein sequence: CASSPQGRAGELFF. The chain carries TRBV28 and TRBJ2-2; D may be TRBD1 (5 bases). There are 14 residues in the CDR3. V lost 5 bases to trimming and J lost 6 bases, with 13 bases between them. From germline, CDR1 is MDHEN and CDR2 SYDVKM. Looking up the rest from reference TRBV28 and TRBJ2-2 gives the full variable domain: DVKVTQSSRYLVKRTGEKVFLECVQDMDHENMFWYRQDPGLGLRLIYFSYDVKMKEKGDIPEGYSVSREKKERFSLILESASTNQTSMYLCASSPQGRAGELFFGEGSRLTVL.

This clonotype was seen many times. The chain links TRBV20-1 to TRBJ2-1; TRBD1 matches 8 bases. CDR3 length equals 13 residues. V lost 6 bases to trimming and J lost 6 bases; unmatched junction nucleotides: 7. Germline CDR1 and CDR2: DFQATT and SNEGSKA (reference sequence). The CDR3 sequence: CSAQDRVSNEQFF. The CDR3 bases are TGCAGTGCGCAGGACAGGGTGAGCAATGAGCAGTTCTTC.

This clonotype was found many times. V gene TRBV3-1 combines with J gene TRBJ1-1; D perhaps matches TRBD1 (5 bases). The CDR3 runs 14 residues. V was shortened by 5 bases and J by 6 bases, with 16 bases between the two germline ends. Germline V gene data show CDR1 as LGHDT and CDR2 as YNNKEL (reference sequence). The CDR3 reads CASSLDPGSSEAFF. For the CDR3, the DNA is TGTGCCAGCAGCTTAGACCCAGGGTCGTCTGAAGCTTTCTTT.

This clonotype was seen many times. This chain joins TRBV28 and TRBJ2-7; 10 positions agree with TRBD2. The trim removed 4 bases at V and 1 base at J, leaving 7 bases unmatched. The CDR3 runs 16 residues. Germline V lookup: CDR1 MDHEN, CDR2 SYDVKM. CDR3 sequence (DNA): TGTGCCAGCAGTTCGCGACCACTAGCGGGGTCCTACGAGCAGTACTTC. It yields the protein CASSSRPLAGSYEQYF.

There are many counts of this clonotype. The rearrangement links TRBV3-1 to TRBJ2-3, with no clear D. Germline CDR1 LGHDT, CDR2 YNNKEL (reference sequence). The CDR3 spans 13 residues. Trimming removed 4 bases at V and 3 bases at J, with 8 bases between. CDR3 coding DNA: TGTGCCAGCAGCCGATCGGAGACAGATACGCAGTATTTT. Its translation is CASSRSETDTQYF.

This clonotype turned up a few times. J is TRBJ1-6 and V is TRBV18; D unclear. The germline CDR1 and CDR2 sequences are KGHSH and LQKENI. The CDR3 runs to 15 residues. V lost 0 bases and J lost 5, with 8 bases in between. The chain's CDR3 is CASSPPGIDNSPLHF. The CDR3 DNA follows: TGTGCCAGCTCACCACCAGGGATAGATAATTCACCCCTCCACTTT.

This clonotype has only one observation. This rearrangement joins TRBV5-5 to TRBJ2-7; D remains unclear. There are 13 residues in the CDR3. Germline V gene sequence: CDR1 SGHKS, CDR2 YYEKEE (reference sequence). V was clipped by 4 bases and J by 2 bases, with 10 bases between them. Written as DNA, the CDR3 is TGTGCCAGCAGCCCTACGCCCACCTACGAGCAGTACTTC. It codes for CASSPTPTYEQYF. Full variable domain (remainder filled in from reference TRBV5-5 and TRBJ2-7): DAGVTQSPTHLIKTRGQQVTLRCSPISGHKSVSWYQQVLGQGPQFIFQYYEKEERGRGNFPDRFSARQFPNYSSELNVNALLLGDSALYLCASSPTPTYEQYFGPGTRLTVT.

The sample holds a few counts of this clonotype. The chain combines TRBV5-4 with TRBJ1-4; 7 positions agree with TRBD1. The V segment lost 0 bases and the J segment 3 bases; nucleotides outside the gene matches: 2. CDR1 is SGHNT and CDR2 is YYREEE in the germline V gene (reference sequence). This CDR3 has 15 amino acids. The CDR3 sequence is CASSLATGSNEKLFF. The CDR3 nucleotides are TGTGCCAGCAGCTTGGCGACAGGGTCTAATGAAAAACTGTTTTTT.

The chain joins TRBV2 to TRBJ2-2; 12 bases match TRBD2. This CDR3 has 17 amino acids. Per the germline V gene, CDR1 is SNHLY and CDR2 is FYNNEI. The V segment lost 3 bases and the J segment 5 bases; nucleotides outside the gene matches: 7. In nucleotides, the CDR3 is TGTGCCAGCAGTGATTCTAGCGGGAGGGCAGGGACCGGGGAGCTGTTTTTT. Translating gives CASSDSSGRAGTGELFF.